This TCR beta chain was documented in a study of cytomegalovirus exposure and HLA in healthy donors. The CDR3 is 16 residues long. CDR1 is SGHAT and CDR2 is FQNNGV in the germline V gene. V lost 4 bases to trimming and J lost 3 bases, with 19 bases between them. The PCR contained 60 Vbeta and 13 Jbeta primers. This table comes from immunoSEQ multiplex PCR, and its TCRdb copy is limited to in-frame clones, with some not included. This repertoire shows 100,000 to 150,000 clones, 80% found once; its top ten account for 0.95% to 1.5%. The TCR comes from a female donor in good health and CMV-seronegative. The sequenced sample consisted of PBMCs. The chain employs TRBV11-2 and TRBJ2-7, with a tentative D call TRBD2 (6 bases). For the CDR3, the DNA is TGTGCCAGCAGCTCTGGGGGGAGAGGAGCCATCTACGAGCAGTACTTC. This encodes CASSSGGRGAIYEQYF.